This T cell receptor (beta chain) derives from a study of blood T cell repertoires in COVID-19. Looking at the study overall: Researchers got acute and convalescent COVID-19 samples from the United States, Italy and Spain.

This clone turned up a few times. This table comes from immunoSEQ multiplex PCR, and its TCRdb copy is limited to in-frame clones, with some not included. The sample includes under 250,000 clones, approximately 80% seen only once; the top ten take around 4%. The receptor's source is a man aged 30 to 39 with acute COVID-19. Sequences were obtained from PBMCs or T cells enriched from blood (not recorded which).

The CDR3 DNA reads TGTGCCAGCAGTGAGATTTCCTACGAGCAGTACTTC. Its translation is CASSEISYEQYF. The chain joins TRBV7-2 to TRBJ2-7; no clear D. Trimming stripped 6 bases from V and 1 base from J, with 7 bases between. Germline V gene sequence: CDR1 SGHTA, CDR2 FQGNSA. This CDR3 region has 12 residues.